This T cell receptor beta chain was identified in a study of blood T cell repertoires in COVID-19. Overall study: Sources were T cells, B-cell-depleted T cells, or PBMCs; the material itself was cDNA or gDNA.

The CDR3 has 15 amino acids. Clones were sequenced by immunoSEQ multiplex PCR, and TCRdb holds only the in-frame ones, with some missing. Of 55,000 to 90,000 clones in the sample, roughly 86% are singletons; the top ten hold roughly 0.83%. Sequencing used peripheral blood. The source of this sequence is a woman aged 70-85 years with acute or convalescent COVID-19. V is TRBV21-1 and J is TRBJ2-7; whether TRBD2, the table's D call, matches the DNA was not checked. TRBV21-1 is flagged as a pseudogene. The DNA for the CDR3 is TGTGCCAGCAGCAAAGCAATAGACACCGGGGGTGAGCAGTACTTC. Translation gives CASSKAIDTGGEQYF.